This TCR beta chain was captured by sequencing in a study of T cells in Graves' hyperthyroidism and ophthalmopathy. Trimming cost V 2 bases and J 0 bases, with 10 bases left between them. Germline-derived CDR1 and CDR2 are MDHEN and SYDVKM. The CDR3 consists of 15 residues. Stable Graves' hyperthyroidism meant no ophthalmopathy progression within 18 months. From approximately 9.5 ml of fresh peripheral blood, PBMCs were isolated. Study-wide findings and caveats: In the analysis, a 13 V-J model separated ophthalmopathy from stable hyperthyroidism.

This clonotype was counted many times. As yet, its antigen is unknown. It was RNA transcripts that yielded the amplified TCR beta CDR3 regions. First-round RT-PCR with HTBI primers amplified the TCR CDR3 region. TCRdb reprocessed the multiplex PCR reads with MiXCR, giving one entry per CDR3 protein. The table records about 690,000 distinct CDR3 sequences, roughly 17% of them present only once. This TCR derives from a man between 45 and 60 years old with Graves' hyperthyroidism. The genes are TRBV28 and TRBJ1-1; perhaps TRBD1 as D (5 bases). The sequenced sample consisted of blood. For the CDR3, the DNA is TGTGCCAGCAGTTTACGAGGGACGGTGAACACTGAAGCTTTCTTT. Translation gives CASSLRGTVNTEAFF. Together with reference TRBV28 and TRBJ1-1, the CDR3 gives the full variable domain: DVKVTQSSRYLVKRTGEKVFLECVQDMDHENMFWYRQDPGLGLRLIYFSYDVKMKEKGDIPEGYSVSREKKERFSLILESASTNQTSMYLCASSLRGTVNTEAFFGQGTRLTVV.